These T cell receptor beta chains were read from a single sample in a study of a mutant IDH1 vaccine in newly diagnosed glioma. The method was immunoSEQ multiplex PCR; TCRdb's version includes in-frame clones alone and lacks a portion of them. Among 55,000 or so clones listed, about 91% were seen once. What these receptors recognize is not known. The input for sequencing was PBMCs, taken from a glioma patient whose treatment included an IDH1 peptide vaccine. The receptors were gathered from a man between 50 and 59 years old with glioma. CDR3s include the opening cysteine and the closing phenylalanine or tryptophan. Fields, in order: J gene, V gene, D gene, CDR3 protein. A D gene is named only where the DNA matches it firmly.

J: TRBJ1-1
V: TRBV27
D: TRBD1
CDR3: CASSLGTGRAAEAFF

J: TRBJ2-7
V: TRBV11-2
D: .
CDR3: CASSLGAPLRVRYEQYF

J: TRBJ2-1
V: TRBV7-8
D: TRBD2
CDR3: CASSWGLVGWDEQFF

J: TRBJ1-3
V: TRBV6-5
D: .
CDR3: CASSYSSRYSGNTIYF

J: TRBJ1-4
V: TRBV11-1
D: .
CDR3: CASSLNTPREGEKLFF

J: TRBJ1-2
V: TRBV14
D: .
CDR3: CASSQGGLGRNYGYTF

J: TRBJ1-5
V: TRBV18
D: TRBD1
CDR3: CASSPDRGQPQHF

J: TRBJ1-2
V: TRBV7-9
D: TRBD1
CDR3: CASSPGQGGYTF

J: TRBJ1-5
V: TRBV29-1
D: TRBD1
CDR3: CSVLGGRGQPQHF

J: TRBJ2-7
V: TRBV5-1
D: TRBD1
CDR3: CASSSNSGTAAAYEQYF

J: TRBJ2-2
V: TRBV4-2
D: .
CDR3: CASGQRLNTGELFF

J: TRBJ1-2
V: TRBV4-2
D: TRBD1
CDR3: CASSQVSGGSYYGYTF

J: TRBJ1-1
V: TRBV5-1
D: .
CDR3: CASSLSTNTEAFF

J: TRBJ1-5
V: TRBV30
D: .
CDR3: CAWSIDRNQPQHF

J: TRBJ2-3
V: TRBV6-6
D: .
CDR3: CASSYSPRVPDTQYF

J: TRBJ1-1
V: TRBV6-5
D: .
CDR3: CASSYRVNTEAFF

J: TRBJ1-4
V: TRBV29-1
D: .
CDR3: CSVLEEKLFF

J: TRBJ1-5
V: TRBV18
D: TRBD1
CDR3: CASSPLGTGGTSNQPQHF

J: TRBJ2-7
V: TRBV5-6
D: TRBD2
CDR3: CASSFFSWEGTYEQYF

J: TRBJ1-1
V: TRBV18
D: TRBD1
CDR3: CASSPSQGGGNTEAFF

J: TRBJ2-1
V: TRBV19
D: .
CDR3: CASIAGGALGYNEQFF

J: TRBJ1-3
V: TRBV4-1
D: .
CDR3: CASSQGPVDTIYF

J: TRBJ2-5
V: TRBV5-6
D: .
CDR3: CASSPGTVQETQYF

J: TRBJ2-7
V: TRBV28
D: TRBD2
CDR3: CASLGLAGAYEQYF

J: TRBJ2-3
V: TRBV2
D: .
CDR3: CASSGQSGGTDTQYF

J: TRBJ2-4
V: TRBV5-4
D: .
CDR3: CASSYSGGTGDIQYF

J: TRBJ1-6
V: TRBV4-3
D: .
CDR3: CASSQDRRYSPLHF

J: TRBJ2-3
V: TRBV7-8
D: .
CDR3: CASSLVIPGTDTQYF

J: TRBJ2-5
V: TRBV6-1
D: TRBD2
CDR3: CASSEVASGGTQETQYF

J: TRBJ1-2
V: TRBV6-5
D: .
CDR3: CASSYSDTGYYGYTF

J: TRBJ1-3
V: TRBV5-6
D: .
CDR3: CASSLGWGSGNTIYF

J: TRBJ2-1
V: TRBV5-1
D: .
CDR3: CASQLGGGNEQFF

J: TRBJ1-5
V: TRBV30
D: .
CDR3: CAWDRFYSNQPQHF

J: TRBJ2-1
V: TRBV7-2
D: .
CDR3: CASSLWAEQFF

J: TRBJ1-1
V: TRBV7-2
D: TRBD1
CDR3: CASSPQGGRTEAFF

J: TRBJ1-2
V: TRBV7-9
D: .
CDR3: CASSLGAANYGYTF

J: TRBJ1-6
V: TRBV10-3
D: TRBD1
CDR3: CAIGTGFTYNSPLHF

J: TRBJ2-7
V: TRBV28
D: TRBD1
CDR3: CASRGQGAYEQYF

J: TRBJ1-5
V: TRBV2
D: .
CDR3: CASRGTGFSNQPQHF

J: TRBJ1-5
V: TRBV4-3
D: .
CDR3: CASSQERWNSNQPQHF

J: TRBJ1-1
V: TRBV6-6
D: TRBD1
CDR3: CASTTGGGGNTEAFF

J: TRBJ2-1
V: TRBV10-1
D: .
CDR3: CASSEGGSLNEQFF